This TCR beta chain was retrieved from a study of T cell responses to AZD1222 COVID-19 vaccine. General observations from the study: Baseline seropositivity characterized only a handful of AZD1222 recipients. The repertoires were collected only after the peak T cell response. Donors, mostly white British, included more females; clonal diversity was possibly underestimated.

Sequencing was performed with immunoSEQ multiplex PCR; in TCRdb, only in-frame clones are kept and a portion is missing. Of 90,000 to 120,000 clones in the sample, about 90% were seen once. This clone was counted a single time. Its antigen remains unknown. J was trimmed by 0 bases and V by 4 bases; bases with no gene match: 3. This CDR3 region has 15 residues. The V gene's germline CDR1 is SEHNR and CDR2 FQNEAQ (reference sequence). The TCR originated in an adult in good health. V usage is TRBV7-9 and J usage is TRBJ1-2, with TRBD1 matching over 9 bases. This sample comprised peripheral blood, obtained on day 0 of AZD1222 vaccination. The CDR3 sequence: CASSSDRGPNYGYTF. Written as DNA, the CDR3 is TGTGCCAGCAGCTCGGACAGGGGACCTAACTATGGCTACACCTTC. Together with reference TRBV7-9 and TRBJ1-2, the CDR3 gives the full variable domain: DTGVSQNPRHKITKRGQNVTFRCDPISEHNRLYWYRQTLGQGPEFLTYFQNEAQLEKSRLLSDRFSAERPKGSFSTLEIQRTEQGDSAMYLCASSSDRGPNYGYTFGSGTRLTVV.